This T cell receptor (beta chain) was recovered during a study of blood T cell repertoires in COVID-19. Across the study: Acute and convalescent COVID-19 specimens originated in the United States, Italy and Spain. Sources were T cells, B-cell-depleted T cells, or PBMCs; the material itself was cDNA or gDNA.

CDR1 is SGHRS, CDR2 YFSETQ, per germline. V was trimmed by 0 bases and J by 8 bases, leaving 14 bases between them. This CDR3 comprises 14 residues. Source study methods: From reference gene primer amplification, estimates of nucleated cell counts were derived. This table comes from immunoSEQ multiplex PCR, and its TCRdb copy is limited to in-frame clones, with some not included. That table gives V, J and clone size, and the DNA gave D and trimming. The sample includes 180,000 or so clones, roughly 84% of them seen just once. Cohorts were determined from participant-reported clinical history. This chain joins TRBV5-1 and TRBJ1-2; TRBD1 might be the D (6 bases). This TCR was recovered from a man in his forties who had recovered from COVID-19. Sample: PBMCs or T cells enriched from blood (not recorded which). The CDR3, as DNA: TGCGCCAGCAGCTTGGCCCAGGGGCAATTGGGCTACACCTTC. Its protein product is CASSLAQGQLGYTF.